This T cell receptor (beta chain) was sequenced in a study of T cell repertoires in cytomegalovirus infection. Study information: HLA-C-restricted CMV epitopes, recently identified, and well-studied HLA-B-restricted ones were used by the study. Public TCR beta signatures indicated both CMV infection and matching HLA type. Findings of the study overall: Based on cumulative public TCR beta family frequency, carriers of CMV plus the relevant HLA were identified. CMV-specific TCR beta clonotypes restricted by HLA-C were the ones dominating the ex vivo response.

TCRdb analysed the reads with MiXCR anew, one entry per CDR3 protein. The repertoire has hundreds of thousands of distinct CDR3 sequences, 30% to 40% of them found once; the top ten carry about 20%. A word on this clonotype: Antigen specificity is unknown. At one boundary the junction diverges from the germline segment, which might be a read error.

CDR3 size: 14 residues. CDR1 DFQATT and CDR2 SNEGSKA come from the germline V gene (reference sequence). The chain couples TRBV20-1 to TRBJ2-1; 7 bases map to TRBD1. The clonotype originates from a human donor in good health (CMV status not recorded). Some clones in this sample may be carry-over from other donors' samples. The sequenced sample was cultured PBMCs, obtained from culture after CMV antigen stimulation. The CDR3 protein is CSAPRDSVYNGQFF. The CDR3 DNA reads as TGCAGTGCCCCCCGGGACAGTGTCTACAATGGGCAGTTCTTC.